The 24 T cell receptor beta chains in this list originate from one sample, sequenced in a study of blood T cells in healthy people across ages (dated by TCRdb to about 2015). Library method: 5' RACE. Data came from an Illumina HiSeq 2500. The second PCR ran for roughly 7 to 12 cycles and used a J-beta primer mix along with a sample-barcoded 5' primer. TCRdb redid the processing of the public reads, applying fastp at Q25 and MiXCR, and retained in-frame beta chains. Entries that share a CDR3 protein sequence are merged under the most common genes and DNA. The sample table shows 1.5 million or so distinct CDR3 sequences, and 35% to 45% are seen once. The biggest ten clones account for about 4% of the sample. Sequenced material: blood. These receptors came from a young woman in good health.

In this sample, this clonotype turned up once. Relative to the germline gene, one junction end is altered; a read error may explain this. V and J are TRBV12-3 or TRBV12-4 and TRBJ2-2; 7 bases fit TRBD1. This CDR3 has 17 amino acids. In nucleotides, the CDR3 is TGTGCCAGCAGGATATATACAGGGGTCCGGAACACCGAGGAGCTGTTTTTT. Translation: CASRIYTGVRNTEELFF.

This chain joins TRBV4-1 and TRBJ2-3, with TRBD1 matching 8 bases. This CDR3 has 17 amino acids. The V segment lost 0 bases and the J segment 3 bases; nucleotides outside the gene matches: 8. The germline gives CDR1 MGHRA, CDR2 YSYEKL. CDR3 sequence reads: CASSQDGAGGLTDTQYF. As DNA, the CDR3 is TGCGCCAGCAGCCAAGATGGAGCAGGGGGCTTAACAGATACGCAGTATTTT.

This clonotype has only a few counts. The chain joins TRBV20-1 to TRBJ2-5, with 10 bases aligning to TRBD2. Germline CDR1 and CDR2: DFQATT and SNEGSKA (reference sequence). The CDR3 covers 14 residues. With 3 bases clipped from V and 5 bases from J, the junction kept 6 bases outside the gene matches. CDR3 protein: CSARGTSEWETQYF. DNA of the CDR3: TGCAGTGCTAGGGGGACTAGCGAATGGGAGACCCAGTACTTC.

The chain has TRBV20-1 and TRBJ2-5, with 10 bases lining up with TRBD1. The CDR3 extends over 16 amino acids. V was pared by 1 base and J by 4 bases, with 9 bases of the junction left unmatched. CDR1 and CDR2 (germline): DFQATT, SNEGSKA (reference sequence). The CDR3 DNA sequence: TGCAGTGCTAGAGCCGCGGGACAGGGGATAGGAGAGACCCAGTACTTC. It translates to CSARAAGQGIGETQYF.

This chain connects TRBV4-1 to TRBJ1-5, with D possibly being TRBD1 (6 bases). CDR3 length equals 14 residues. The germline gives CDR1 MGHRA, CDR2 YSYEKL. Deletions cut 1 base from V and 5 bases from J, with 9 bases between. CDR3 nucleotides: TGCGCCAGCAGCCAAGGACCAGGGGATCAGCCCCAGCATTTT. This translates into CASSQGPGDQPQHF.

This clonotype was counted between two and nine times. A read error may produce the germline difference seen at one junction end. The V call is TRBV7-6, the J call TRBJ2-5, with D maybe TRBD1 (5 bases). Germline V gene sequence: CDR1 SGHVS, CDR2 FNYEAQ. This CDR3 has 12 amino acids. The CDR3 is CASTLGVETQYF. In nucleotides, the CDR3 is TGTGCCAGCACCTTAGGGGTGGAGACCCAGTACTTC.

The chain has TRBV4-2 and TRBJ2-7; D is ambiguous. V was pared by 2 bases and J by 4 bases, with 15 bases between. Germline values: CDR1 LGHNA, CDR2 YNFKEQ. CDR3 length equals 15 residues. The CDR3 DNA follows: TGTGCCAGCAGCCAATCGGCCCAAGTCACGTACGAGCAGTACTTC. It specifies CASSQSAQVTYEQYF.

This clonotype turned up a few times. The chain carries TRBV3-1 and TRBJ1-1; D gene unclear. The CDR3 sequence is 14 residues long. CDR1 and CDR2 from the germline V gene are LGHDT and YNNKEL (reference sequence). With 4 bases removed from V and 7 bases from J, the gap between germline ends came to 16 bases. CDR3 sequence reads: CASSPSSRAGEAFF. CDR3 nucleotides: TGTGCCAGCAGCCCTTCCTCCCGGGCCGGTGAAGCTTTCTTT.

V usage is TRBV20-1 and J usage is TRBJ1-5, with D perhaps TRBD1 (5 bases). The V gene's germline CDR1 is DFQATT and CDR2 SNEGSKA (reference sequence). With 6 bases removed from V and 5 bases from J, the gap between germline ends came to 14 bases. CDR3 size: 13 residues. The CDR3 sequence: CSARGGLDQPQHF. The CDR3 DNA sequence: TGCAGTGCCCGGGGGGGTCTGGATCAGCCCCAGCATTTT.

For this clonotype: The junction and the germline gene differ at one end; a read error may be behind it. The chain recombines TRBV30 with TRBJ1-5, with 8 bases identical to TRBD1. This CDR3 has 13 amino acids. From germline, CDR1 is GTSNPN and CDR2 SVGIG (reference sequence). CDR3 coding DNA: TGTGCCTGGGGTGTACAGGGGGGGCAGCCCCAGCATTTT. Translating it yields CAWGVQGGQPQHF.

CDR3: CATRTEQGAYTEAFF. CDR3 sequence (DNA): TGTGCCACCAGGACGGAACAGGGGGCATATACTGAAGCTTTCTTT. The rearrangement joins TRBV15 to TRBJ1-1, with 9 bases that match TRBD1. There are 15 residues in the CDR3. Trimming took 6 bases from V and 5 from J; bases not matched to a gene: 10. Germline CDR1 and CDR2: LNHNV and YYDKDF (reference sequence).

The V and J genes are TRBV7-2 and TRBJ2-5; D uncertain. Per germline, CDR1 SGHTA and CDR2 FQGNSA. The CDR3 loop spans 13 amino acids. Deletions cut 4 bases from V and 5 bases from J, with 11 bases between. The CDR3 sequence is CASSSTGRETQYF. The CDR3 DNA follows: TGTGCCAGCAGCTCCACTGGTAGGGAGACCCAGTACTTC.

This clonotype occurred many times. This rearrangement joins TRBV12-3 or TRBV12-4 to TRBJ2-5; perhaps D is TRBD1 or TRBD2 (5 bases each). The CDR3 sequence is 15 residues long. Between the trimmed V and J ends, which lost 6 bases and 2 bases, there was a span of 16 bases. CDR3 DNA: TGTGCCAGCAGCTTTGCCGGGACGGGTCAAGAGACCCAGTACTTC. Translating gives CASSFAGTGQETQYF.

This sequence joins TRBV2 and TRBJ1-1, with TRBD1 matching over 7 bases. Germline lookup yields CDR1 SNHLY and CDR2 FYNNEI. The CDR3 contains 14 residues. J lost 0 bases, V lost 5 bases, and 3 bases had no gene match. The CDR3 loop reads CASSQTGMNTEAFF. CDR3 bases: TGTGCCAGCAGTCAGACAGGGATGAACACTGAAGCTTTCTTT.

J is TRBJ2-5 and V is TRBV27; no definite D call. TRBJ2-7 matches the DNA end more closely, so the J call is doubtful. Germline V CDR1 and CDR2: MNHEY, SMNVEV (reference sequence). The CDR3 runs 15 residues. The CDR3 protein is CASSLLFAKSYEQYF. In DNA form, the CDR3 reads TGTGCCAGCAGTTTATTATTTGCCAAGAGCTACGAGCAGTACTTC.

This clonotype was counted only a few times. V usage is TRBV5-1 and J usage is TRBJ2-2, with D maybe TRBD2 (5 bases). Looked up from germline, CDR1 is SGHRS and CDR2 is YFSETQ. The CDR3 contains 16 residues. Trimming removed 4 bases at V and 6 bases at J, with 19 bases between. Written as DNA, the CDR3 is TGCGCCAGCAGCCCGAGGGCACAACGTCTGGCCGGGGAGCTGTTTTTT. Amino acids: CASSPRAQRLAGELFF.

The V call is TRBV5-1, the J call TRBJ2-7, with D tentatively TRBD1 or TRBD2 (5 bases each). The CDR3 has 15 residues. V was pared by 0 bases and J by 7 bases, with 17 bases between. Germline V gene lookup returns CDR1 SGHRS and CDR2 YFSETQ. The CDR3 coding sequence is TGCGCCAGCAGCTTGGGGGGGATCTATTTCGATGAGCAGTACTTC. Its protein product is CASSLGGIYFDEQYF.

This clonotype was detected ten times or more. This chain connects TRBV2 to TRBJ2-1; D is unresolved. The germline CDR1 and CDR2 sequences are SNHLY and FYNNEI. V lost 0 bases, J lost 3 bases, and 9 bases lay in between. The CDR3 covers 15 residues. The DNA for the CDR3 is TGTGCCAGCAGTGAAGCGCGGCATATCTACAATGAGCAGTTCTTC. Protein: CASSEARHIYNEQFF.

This clonotype was observed a few times. V is TRBV4-2 and J is TRBJ2-4; D possibly corresponds to TRBD2 (5 bases). The closer fit of TRBJ2-7 to the DNA end suggests the J call may be wrong. CDR3 size: 13 residues. Germline lookup yields CDR1 LGHNA and CDR2 YNFKEQ. CDR3 in DNA: TGTGCCAGCAGCCAAGAGAGGAGGTACGAGCAGTACTTC. It codes for CASSQERRYEQYF.

The chain uses TRBV9 and TRBJ2-7, with a tentative D call TRBD2 (6 bases). Trimming took 4 bases from V and 3 from J, leaving 11 bases between them. The CDR3 sequence is 13 residues long. Germline CDR1 reads SGDLS; CDR2 reads YYNGEE. This chain's CDR3 is CASSQEEGYEQYF. CDR3 in DNA: TGTGCCAGCAGCCAAGAGGAGGGCTACGAGCAGTACTTC.

CDR3 in amino acids: CASSPARAGRNEQFF. The CDR3 DNA is TGCGCCAGCAGCCCAGCGAGGGCCGGTCGCAATGAGCAGTTCTTC. The chain employs TRBV4-1 and TRBJ2-1, with TRBD2 as a possible D gene (5 bases). V was cut by 4 bases and J by 6 bases, with 16 bases left in between. CDR3 size: 15 residues. Germline V CDR1 and CDR2: MGHRA, YSYEKL.

The CDR3 protein is CASSQDLAAAYNEQFF. The CDR3 DNA sequence: TGTGCCAGCAGCCAAGATCTAGCAGCGGCCTACAATGAGCAGTTCTTC. This chain joins TRBV4-2 and TRBJ2-1; tentative D call: TRBD2 (5 bases). V dropped 0 bases and J dropped 2 bases, with 11 bases sitting between them. The CDR3 sequence is 16 residues long. CDR1 LGHNA and CDR2 YNFKEQ come from the germline V gene.

This sequence joins TRBV7-2 and TRBJ2-5, with 11 positions matching TRBD2. After removal of 5 bases from V and 13 bases from J, the junction contained 12 bases not matched to a gene. CDR3 size: 14 residues. Per the germline V gene, CDR1 is SGHTA and CDR2 is FQGNSA. The CDR3 DNA reads as TGTGCCAGCAGCCAAACCGCTAGCGGGAGGAACCCGTACTTC. It is translated as CASSQTASGRNPYF.

The chain has TRBV10-3 and TRBJ1-2; maybe TRBD1 (5 bases). The CDR3 is 15 residues long. Germline values: CDR1 ENHRY, CDR2 SYGVKD. Trimming shortened V by 4 bases and J by 0 bases, and 12 bases separated the two germline ends. For the CDR3, the DNA is TGTGCCATCAGTGTTGACAGAGAGACTAACTATGGCTACACCTTC. This encodes CAISVDRETNYGYTF.